These 2 T cell receptor beta chains share one sample of origin, sequenced in a study of T cells in Graves' hyperthyroidism and ophthalmopathy (dated by TCRdb to between 2018 and 2020). Receptor amplification or capture employed multiplex PCR. TCRdb shows the sequencer as Illumina HiSeq 2000. The TCR beta CDR3 regions were amplified from the RNA transcripts. The TCR CDR3 was subjected to a first round of RT-PCR using the HTBI primer set and the Qiagen OneStep RT-PCR kit. TCRdb cleaned the public reads at Q25 with fastp, built clones with MiXCR and kept in-frame beta chains. A single entry per CDR3 protein holds the most common genes and DNA from its merged rows. The sample table records about 590,000 distinct CDR3 sequences; 15% to 19% of these occur just once. The top ten hold roughly 7.3% of the sample. Sequencing used blood. The receptors originated from a woman in her thirties with Graves' hyperthyroidism.

This clonotype was detected many times. This chain joins TRBV13 and TRBJ2-1; weak D call: TRBD2 (5 bases). The germline CDR1 and CDR2 sequences are PRHDT and FYEKMQ (reference sequence). There are 14 residues in the CDR3. V was shortened by 5 bases and J by 6 bases, with 14 bases between the two germline ends. The chain's CDR3 is CASSPDRRGNEQFF. CDR3 in DNA: TGTGCCAGCAGCCCCGACCGACGGGGCAATGAGCAGTTCTTC.

This chain joins TRBV6-5 and TRBJ1-1, with 10 bases identical to TRBD1. The CDR3 length is 15 residues. The V gene end was trimmed by 0 bases and the J gene end by 7 bases; junction bases not matched to a gene: 5. Germline loops: CDR1 MNHEY, CDR2 SVGAGI. The CDR3 loop is CASSYSGTGAFEAFF. DNA for the CDR3: TGTGCCAGCAGTTACTCCGGGACAGGGGCCTTTGAAGCTTTCTTT.